This entry lists 24 T cell receptor beta chains sequenced from one sample in a study of T-cell memory formation after mild COVID-19. TCRdb itself ran the 5' RACE reads through MiXCR, one entry per CDR3 protein. Of 400,000 to 450,000 distinct CDR3 sequences listed, roughly 18% are singletons. The sequencing sample was made of PBMCs or a T cell subset sorted from them (not recorded which). The receptors derive from a man aged 18 to 29 who had mild COVID-19 (a few samples of this study predate the infection). Cell type and time point are not known.

The table lists this clonotype with a few counts. The rearrangement uses TRBV7-3 and TRBJ1-1; a possible D gene is TRBD1 (6 bases). CDR1 is SGHTA, CDR2 FQGTGA, per germline. Trimming took off 5 bases at V and 2 bases at J, with 12 bases between the two ends. This CDR3 has 14 amino acids. Written as DNA, the CDR3 is TGTGCCAGCAGCCAACGCGGGGGCAACACTGAAGCTTTCTTT. It is translated as CASSQRGGNTEAFF.

This clonotype was counted only a few times. V gene TRBV4-1 combines with J gene TRBJ1-2, with TRBD1 matching over 10 bases. The CDR3 is 15 amino acids. Trimming at V came to 6 bases and at J to 6 bases, leaving 10 bases not matched to a gene. Germline V gene sequence: CDR1 MGHRA, CDR2 YSYEKL. In nucleotides, the CDR3 is TGCGCCAGCAGTAGGTCCGGACAGGGGGTTAATGGCTACACCTTC. Protein: CASSRSGQGVNGYTF.

This clonotype was seen more than once but under ten times. The V gene is TRBV4-3, the J gene TRBJ2-1; D might be TRBD2 (5 bases). Germline V lookup: CDR1 LGHNA, CDR2 YSLEER. Between the trimmed V and J ends, which lost 1 base and 2 bases, there was a span of 9 bases. CDR3 size: 15 residues. The CDR3 bases are TGCGCCAGCAGCCAAGGTCTAGCCACCTACAATGAGCAGTTCTTC. Its translation: CASSQGLATYNEQFF.

The gene calls are TRBV6-1 and TRBJ2-5; the D gene is possibly TRBD1 (5 bases). The V and J ends lost 7 bases and 5 bases respectively, with 11 bases between them. The V gene's germline CDR1 is MNHNS and CDR2 SASEGT. This CDR3 region has 12 residues. The CDR3 coding sequence is TGTGCCAGCATAGTGGGGCTGGAGACCCAGTACTTC. Its protein is CASIVGLETQYF.

J is TRBJ1-4 and V is TRBV7-2; 8 bases match TRBD1. The CDR3 has 16 residues. Trimming took 3 bases from V and 5 from J; bases not matched to a gene: 8. CDR1 and CDR2 (germline): SGHTA, FQGNSA. Here the CDR3 reads CASSFPRTGLNEKLFF. The CDR3 DNA reads as TGTGCCAGCAGCTTTCCGCGGACAGGGCTAAATGAAAAACTGTTTTTT.

This clonotype was seen only once. One end of the junction does not line up with germline, which may come from a read error. The chain recombines TRBV3-1 with TRBJ1-2; D remains ambiguous. This CDR3 is 12 amino acids long. Germline values: CDR1 LGHDT, CDR2 YNNKEL (reference sequence). CDR3 nucleotide sequence: TGTGCCAGCAGCAAAGACTGGCAAAGCCACACCTTC. Its protein product is CASSKDWQSHTF.

The chain couples TRBV6-5 to TRBJ1-4, with TRBD1 as a possible D gene (5 bases). The CDR3 totals 14 residues. CDR1 is MNHEY, CDR2 SVGAGI, per germline. V was clipped by 5 bases and J by 6 bases, with 13 bases between them. The CDR3 DNA is TGTGCCAGCAGTCGCAGGGAGGCGGATGAAAAACTGTTTTTT. Its protein is CASSRREADEKLFF.

This clonotype was detected a few times. The chain has TRBV28 and TRBJ2-2; 10 bases are shared with TRBD2. The junction had 4 bases not matched to a gene; V was cut back by 3 bases and J by 6 bases. There are 15 residues in the CDR3. Germline CDR1 and CDR2: MDHEN and SYDVKM. CDR3 coding DNA: TGTGCCAGCAGTTTTACTCTAGCGGGGGCCGGGGAGCTGTTTTTT. Translated, it gives CASSFTLAGAGELFF.

J is TRBJ1-4 and V is TRBV4-2; D call uncertain. The V end was cut by 2 bases, the J end by 5 bases, with 12 bases between. The germline V gene has CDR1 LGHNA and CDR2 YNFKEQ. This CDR3 has 15 residues. In DNA, the CDR3 is TGTGCCAGCAGCCAACGAGTAGGGAACAATGAAAAACTGTTTTTT. Its translation: CASSQRVGNNEKLFF.

V usage is TRBV18 and J usage is TRBJ1-1; D remains ambiguous. Germline values: CDR1 KGHSH, CDR2 LQKENI. The CDR3 has 15 residues. Trimming removed 3 bases at V and 0 bases at J, with 11 bases between. The CDR3 DNA sequence: TGTGCCAGCTCACCTGGCAGGTTGATGAACACTGAAGCTTTCTTT. Translated: CASSPGRLMNTEAFF.

This clonotype was seen a handful of times. The CDR3 loop is CASSPGTAPGGETQYF. Written as DNA, the CDR3 is TGCGCCAGCAGCCCCGGGACGGCTCCTGGGGGAGAGACCCAGTACTTC. The chain is built from TRBV5-1 and TRBJ2-5; D is perhaps TRBD1 or TRBD2 (5 bases each). This CDR3 is built from 16 residues. V lost 4 bases to trimming and J lost 4 bases, with 20 bases between them. The germline V gene has CDR1 SGHRS and CDR2 YFSETQ.

In its sample, this clonotype was seen a few times. The CDR3 here is CASSLGSYGEAFF. CDR3 coding DNA: TGTGCCAGCAGCTTGGGGAGTTACGGTGAAGCTTTCTTT. V is TRBV5-6 and J is TRBJ1-1, with D hard to call. Trimming removed 0 bases at V and 7 bases at J, with 10 bases between. The germline CDR1 and CDR2 sequences are SGHDT and YYEEEE. The CDR3 runs to 13 residues.

The CDR3 region has the DNA TGCGCCAGCAGCTTGGAGGACGAGGGACCCGGGGAGCTGTTTTTT. Its protein is CASSLEDEGPGELFF. The chain is built from TRBV5-1 and TRBJ2-2; the D gene could be TRBD1 or TRBD2 (5 bases each). The CDR3 is made up of 15 amino acids. Germline assignment: CDR1 SGHRS and CDR2 YFSETQ. The germline V and J ends were trimmed by 0 bases and 6 bases, with 12 bases remaining between them. The full variable domain, with the rest looked up from reference TRBV5-1 and TRBJ2-2, is KAGVTQTPRYLIKTRGQQVTLSCSPISGHRSVSWYQQTPGQGLQFLFEYFSETQRNKGNFPGRFSGRQFSNSRSEMNVSTLELGDSALYLCASSLEDEGPGELFFGEGSRLTVL.

This clonotype showed up just a few times. CDR3 DNA: TGCGCCAGCAGCCAAGAGAAATATCAGCCCCAGCATTTT. Translating it yields CASSQEKYQPQHF. The rearrangement uses TRBV4-3 and TRBJ1-5; D is ambiguous. From germline, CDR1 is LGHNA and CDR2 YSLEER. This CDR3 comprises 13 residues. The V gene lost 0 bases and the J gene lost 5 bases, with 5 bases spanning the gap.

This rearrangement joins TRBV7-2 to TRBJ2-3; 9 bases agree with TRBD1. The CDR3 length is 16 residues. The V and J ends lost 8 bases and 4 bases, in that order; junction bases with no gene match: 13. In germline, CDR1 is SGHTA, CDR2 FQGNSA. DNA of the CDR3: TGTGCCAGCTCTAGAACAGGGGGCGCATCCCCAGATACGCAGTATTTT. It specifies CASSRTGGASPDTQYF.

This clonotype showed up just a few times. CDR3 residues: CASSRTSGGGWRAQYF. CDR3 DNA: TGTGCCAGCAGCCGTACTAGCGGCGGAGGGTGGAGAGCCCAGTACTTC. The chain carries TRBV12-3 or TRBV12-4 and TRBJ2-5; 8 bases map to TRBD2. Trimming at V came to 6 bases and at J to 9 bases, leaving 18 bases not matched to a gene. This CDR3 comprises 16 residues.

In its sample, this clonotype was seen a few times. The chain is built from TRBV6-5 and TRBJ2-3; possibly TRBD1 or TRBD2 for D (5 bases each). V was shortened by 8 bases and J by 3 bases, with 15 bases between the two germline ends. In germline, CDR1 is MNHEY, CDR2 SVGAGI. CDR3 length: 14 residues. The DNA of the CDR3 is TGTGCCAGCGGAGACCAGGGCGGGACAGATACGCAGTATTTT. Encoded protein: CASGDQGGTDTQYF.

This clonotype has only a few counts. The chain recombines TRBV20-1 with TRBJ2-1; D not certain. The germline V gene has CDR1 DFQATT and CDR2 SNEGSKA (reference sequence). Trimming took 1 base from V and 10 from J, leaving 14 bases between them. This CDR3 has 13 residues. The CDR3 nucleotides are TGCAGTGCTAGAGCCCGACTGAGTGGAGAGCAGTTCTTC. Translating gives CSARARLSGEQFF.

The chain joins TRBV7-2 to TRBJ2-3, with 14 bases lining up with TRBD2. The CDR3 runs to 20 residues. Germline V gene lookup returns CDR1 SGHTA and CDR2 FQGNSA. The V segment lost 1 base and the J segment 0 bases; nucleotides outside the gene matches: 9. This CDR3 is CASSLGLAGGGIPSTDTQYF. CDR3 DNA sequence: TGTGCCAGCAGCTTAGGACTAGCGGGGGGGGGAATCCCAAGCACAGATACGCAGTATTTT.

This clonotype appeared a few times. The rearrangement joins TRBV4-1 to TRBJ1-6; no clear D gene. CDR3 length: 15 amino acids. Germline V gene lookup returns CDR1 MGHRA and CDR2 YSYEKL. V was shortened by 3 bases and J by 8 bases, with 14 bases between the two germline ends. The CDR3 region has the DNA TGCGCCAGCAGCCAGGTTCAAGCGACGGATTCACCCCTCCACTTT. This translates into CASSQVQATDSPLHF.

V usage is TRBV12-3 or TRBV12-4 and J usage is TRBJ1-1, with D unclear. V lost 6 bases and J 11 bases, leaving 16 bases between the germline ends. The CDR3 runs to 12 residues. CDR3 DNA sequence: TGTGCCAGCAGCCTCGGCCCACTTGAGGCTTTCTTT. It codes for CASSLGPLEAFF.

The V gene is TRBV6-4, the J gene TRBJ2-1; 13 bases fit TRBD2. The germline gives CDR1 MRHNA, CDR2 SNTAGT. The CDR3 is 15 residues long. V shed 6 bases, J shed 9 bases, and the junction held 8 bases outside the gene matches. Here the CDR3 reads CASRATSGGASEQFF. In DNA form, the CDR3 reads TGTGCCAGCAGAGCCACTAGCGGGGGGGCAAGTGAGCAGTTCTTC.

The table lists this clonotype with a few counts. The V gene is TRBV10-3, the J gene TRBJ2-7; 8 positions match TRBD1. The CDR3 sequence is 15 residues long. The ends lost 3 bases at V and 2 bases at J; junction bases unmatched: 6. From germline, CDR1 is ENHRY and CDR2 SYGVKD. For the CDR3, the DNA is TGTGCCATCAGTGAAAACAGGGGGGACCCCTACGAGCAGTACTTC. Residues: CAISENRGDPYEQYF.

The chain employs TRBV2 and TRBJ1-2; possible D gene TRBD1, 5 bases. Trimming took 7 bases from V and 4 from J, leaving 16 bases between them. This CDR3 spans 14 amino acids. Germline loops: CDR1 SNHLY, CDR2 FYNNEI. CDR3 bases: TGTGCCAGCATCCCGCCCGACGGGGGCTATGGCTACACCTTC. Residues: CASIPPDGGYGYTF. The full variable domain, completed using reference TRBV2 and TRBJ1-2, is EPEVTQTPSHQVTQMGQEVILRCVPISNHLYFYWYRQILGQKVEFLVSFYNNEISEKSEIFDDQFSVERPDGSNFTLKIRSTKLEDSAMYFCASIPPDGGYGYTFGSGTRLTVV.